These T cell receptor beta chains were read from a single sample in a study of blood T cell repertoires in COVID-19. Measured with immunoSEQ multiplex PCR; TCRdb has only the in-frame clones, and not every one. The sample has more than 95,000 clones; roughly 82% are singletons. The sample taken for sequencing was peripheral blood. The receptor set was obtained from a man aged 60 to 69 with acute or convalescent COVID-19. The conserved cysteine and the conserved F or W are not part of the CDR3 here.

v_gene	j_gene	CDR3aa
TRBV5-4	TRBJ2-3	ASSLLAGVRDTQY
TRBV7-3	TRBJ2-3	ASSLNRGDTQY
TRBV30	TRBJ1-1	AWTRQGGTEAF
TRBV5-1	TRBJ1-6	ASSPGGGAYSPLH
TRBV7-3	TRBJ1-6	ASSLTGGVGSPLH
TRBV4-1	TRBJ1-6	ASSQVPGTDNSPLH
TRBV11-3	TRBJ2-3	ASSASGRWIDTQY
TRBV19	TRBJ2-7	ASTRGSSGSYEQY
TRBV12-3/TRBV12-4	TRBJ2-2	ASSFIVTGELF
TRBV27	TRBJ2-7	ASSLSYRGGYEQY
TRBV18	TRBJ2-3	ASSPGGGDTQY
TRBV11-2	TRBJ1-6	ASSVFLGSYNSPLH
TRBV18	TRBJ2-7	ASSPGGTYEQY
TRBV3-1/TRBV3-2	TRBJ2-5	ASSQGQGAIETQY
TRBV2	TRBJ1-6	ATKGLGQGGSPLH
TRBV30	TRBJ1-6	AWSIGEGSPLH
TRBV7-2	TRBJ2-3	ASSLVGGGRTDTQY
TRBV7-2	TRBJ2-7	ASSRDSSKYEQY
TRBV27	TRBJ1-3	ASSLSLAFGTIY
TRBV4-1	TRBJ2-7	ASSFRDKTDYEQY
TRBV11-2	TRBJ1-2	ASSSSYGYT
TRBV11-1	TRBJ2-7	ASSLLGASDYEQY
TRBV11-2	TRBJ1-1	ASTLGLTKNTEAF
TRBV5-5	TRBJ2-1	ASSPRQGWGLYNEQF
TRBV30	TRBJ1-6	AWSRSSDRGLSPLH
TRBV24-1	TRBJ2-1	ATSDWTVTYNEQF
TRBV5-5	TRBJ1-1	ASSLVGGAYTEAF
TRBV6-4	TRBJ2-1	ASSVSPLAGYNEQF
TRBV19	TRBJ2-7	ASSTQWQGAMYEQY
TRBV2	TRBJ1-2	ASSEEGTGGLYGYT
TRBV7-9	TRBJ2-7	ASSLLAGTYEQY
TRBV27	TRBJ2-7	ASSFSERGKDEQY
TRBV5-6	TRBJ1-6	ASSSLQGTYNSPLH
TRBV7-6	TRBJ2-2	ASSRTETGELF
TRBV24-1	TRBJ2-1	ATSDLGVAGGPSGQQF
TRBV9	TRBJ1-3	ASSVEGQGLAGNTIY
TRBV7-8	TRBJ2-7	ASSTPAGGPFYEQY
TRBV3-1/TRBV3-2	TRBJ1-1	ASSQGANTEAF
TRBV3-1/TRBV3-2	TRBJ2-7	ASSQRSRGDEQY
TRBV27	TRBJ1-6	ASSLGRAYNSPLH
TRBV6-2/TRBV6-3	TRBJ1-1	ASSYSAGVMVNTEAF
TRBV6-5	TRBJ2-7	ASSYSGLAGTYEQY
TRBV7-3	TRBJ1-2	ASSLGGQLNYGYT
TRBV6-5	TRBJ2-7	ASSYSDRASDEQY
TRBV27	TRBJ2-7	ASSLETGAHEQY
TRBV6-5	TRBJ2-1	ASSYSRTQGDNEQF
TRBV10-1	TRBJ1-5	ASSPGNNQPQH
TRBV10-1	TRBJ2-4	ASSESTGGGDIQY
TRBV18	TRBJ1-5	ASSPRQGEGNQPQH
TRBV18	TRBJ1-1	ASSPQGGGMNTEAF
TRBV15	TRBJ2-7	ATSKRQGSYEQY
TRBV6-6	TRBJ2-6	ASSHDSTGSGANVLT
TRBV28	TRBJ1-2	ASSYSTGQSYGYT